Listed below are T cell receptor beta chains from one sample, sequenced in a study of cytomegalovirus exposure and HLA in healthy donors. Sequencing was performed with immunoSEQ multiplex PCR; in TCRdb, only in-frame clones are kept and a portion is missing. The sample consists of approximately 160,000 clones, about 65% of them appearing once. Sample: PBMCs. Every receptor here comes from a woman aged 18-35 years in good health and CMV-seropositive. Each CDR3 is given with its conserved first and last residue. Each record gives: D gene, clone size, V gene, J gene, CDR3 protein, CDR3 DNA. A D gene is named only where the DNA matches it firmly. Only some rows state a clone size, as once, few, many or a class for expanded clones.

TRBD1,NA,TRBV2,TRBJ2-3,CASSMGQGLSTDTQYF,TGTGCCAGCAGTATGGGACAGGGGTTGAGCACAGATACGCAGTATTTT
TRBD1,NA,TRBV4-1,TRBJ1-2,CASSQEPGGVGYTF,TGCGCCAGCAGCCAAGAACCAGGGGGAGTTGGCTACACCTTC
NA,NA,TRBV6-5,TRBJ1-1,CASSSYPPRTEAFF,TGTGCCAGCAGTTCCTACCCCCCGAGGACTGAAGCTTTCTTT
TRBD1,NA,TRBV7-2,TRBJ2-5,CASSSQGGEETQYF,TGTGCCAGCAGCTCACAGGGGGGAGAAGAGACCCAGTACTTC
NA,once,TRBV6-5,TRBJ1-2,CATTATATNYGYTF,TGTGCCACTACCGCGACAGCGACTAACTATGGCTACACCTTC
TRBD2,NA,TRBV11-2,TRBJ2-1,CASSPRLAGQGNEQFF,TGTGCCAGCAGCCCAAGACTAGCGGGACAGGGCAATGAGCAGTTCTTC
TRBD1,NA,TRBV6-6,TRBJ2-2,CASSYGTGLNTGELFF,TGTGCCAGCAGTTATGGGACAGGGTTGAACACCGGGGAGCTGTTTTTT
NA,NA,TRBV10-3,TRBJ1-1,CAISAKTLNTEAFF,TGTGCCATCAGTGCGAAGACATTGAACACTGAAGCTTTCTTT
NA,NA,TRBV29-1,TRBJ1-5,CSVEGSESNQPQHF,TGCAGCGTTGAAGGATCGGAGTCCAATCAGCCCCAGCATTTT
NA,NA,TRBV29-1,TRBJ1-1,CSVGSDKVFRTEAFF,TGCAGCGTTGGTAGTGACAAAGTGTTTAGGACTGAAGCTTTCTTT
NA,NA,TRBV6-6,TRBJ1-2,CASSYKSLYGYTF,TGTGCCAGCAGTTACAAAAGCCTATATGGCTACACCTTC
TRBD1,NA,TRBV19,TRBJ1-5,CASSTPRGQVSNQPQHF,TGTGCCAGTAGTACCCCCCGGGGACAGGTTAGCAATCAGCCCCAGCATTTT
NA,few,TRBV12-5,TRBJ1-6,CASGLWDTRAPNSPLHF,TGTGCTAGTGGTTTGTGGGACACCAGGGCCCCTAATTCACCCCTCCACTTT
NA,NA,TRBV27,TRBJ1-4,CASADYINEKLFF,TGTGCCAGCGCCGACTACATAAATGAAAAACTGTTTTTT
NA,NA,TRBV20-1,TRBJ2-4,CSAPTENIQYF,TGCAGTGCTCCCACAGAAAACATTCAGTACTTC
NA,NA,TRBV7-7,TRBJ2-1,CAGPREASFF,TGTGCTGGTCCCCGAGAAGCTTCGTTCTTC
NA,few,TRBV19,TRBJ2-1,CASSIAPAGFDEQFF,TGTGCCAGTAGTATAGCCCCGGCGGGTTTCGATGAGCAGTTCTTC
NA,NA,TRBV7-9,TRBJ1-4,CASSDVRRGSTNEKLFF,TGTGCCAGCAGCGATGTCCGTCGGGGGTCAACTAATGAAAAACTGTTTTTT
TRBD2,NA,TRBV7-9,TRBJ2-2,CASSFRLAGAGELFF,TGTGCCAGCAGCTTCCGACTAGCGGGAGCCGGGGAGCTGTTTTTT
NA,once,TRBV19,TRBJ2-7,CASSPGLGTAYEQYF,TGTGCCAGTAGTCCTGGACTGGGGACTGCCTACGAGCAGTACTTC
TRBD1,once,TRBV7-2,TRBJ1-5,CASSRRAGGDQPQHF,TGTGCCAGCAGCCGAAGAGCAGGGGGTGATCAGCCCCAGCATTTT
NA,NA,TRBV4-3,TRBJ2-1,CASSQGGASYNEQFF,TGCGCCAGCAGCCAAGGTGGGGCCTCTTACAATGAGCAGTTCTTC
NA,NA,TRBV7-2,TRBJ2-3,CASSLVEIGTDTQYF,TGTGCCAGCAGCTTAGTCGAGATTGGCACAGATACGCAGTATTTT
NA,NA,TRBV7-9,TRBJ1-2,CAKEDRHYGYTF,TGTGCCAAAGAGGACAGACACTATGGCTACACCTTC
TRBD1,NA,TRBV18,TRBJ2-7,CASSPPGQGSAGEQYF,TGTGCCAGCTCACCCCCGGGACAGGGGTCAGCGGGTGAGCAGTACTTC
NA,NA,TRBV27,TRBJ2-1,CASSQAGGEQFF,TGTGCCAGCAGTCAGGCAGGAGGCGAGCAGTTCTTC
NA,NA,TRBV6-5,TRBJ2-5,CASSRRETQYF,TGTGCCAGCAGTCGCCGGGAGACCCAGTACTTC
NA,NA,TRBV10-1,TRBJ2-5,CASRPDRTYQETQYF,TGCGCCAGCAGACCGGACAGAACATACCAAGAGACCCAGTACTTC
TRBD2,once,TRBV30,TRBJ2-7,CAWSPGLAETYEQYF,TGTGCCTGGTCACCGGGACTAGCGGAAACCTACGAGCAGTACTTC
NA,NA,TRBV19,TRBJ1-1,CASSLDRRFTEAFF,TGTGCCAGTAGTCTCGACAGGAGGTTCACTGAGGCTTTCTTT
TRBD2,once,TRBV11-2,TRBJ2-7,CASSPASGRTNSYEQYF,TGTGCCAGCAGCCCTGCTAGCGGGAGGACCAATTCCTACGAGCAGTACTTC
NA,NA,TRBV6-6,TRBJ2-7,CASSYPEGSKDEQYF,TGTGCCAGCAGTTACCCCGAAGGGAGCAAGGACGAGCAGTACTTC
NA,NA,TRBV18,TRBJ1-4,CASSIQSKGEKLFF,TGTGCCAGCTCGATACAGAGTAAAGGTGAAAAACTGTTTTTT
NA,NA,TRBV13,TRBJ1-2,CASSLSPGAGGYTF,TGTGCCAGCAGCTTGTCTCCAGGGGCAGGTGGCTACACCTTC
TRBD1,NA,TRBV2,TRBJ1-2,CASSDSTGVRGYTF,TGTGCCAGCAGCGACAGTACAGGGGTCCGGGGCTACACCTTC
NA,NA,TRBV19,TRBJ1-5,CASSIPGGNQPQHF,TGTGCCAGTAGTATCCCGGGAGGCAATCAGCCCCAGCATTTT
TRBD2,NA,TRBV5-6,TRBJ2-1,CASTRALAGGHGNEQFF,TGTGCCAGCACCCGAGCTCTAGCGGGGGGCCATGGGAATGAGCAGTTCTTC
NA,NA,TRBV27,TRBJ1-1,CASSQTQYLNTEAFF,TGTGCCAGCAGCCAAACACAGTACTTGAACACTGAAGCTTTCTTT
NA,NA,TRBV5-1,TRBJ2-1,CASSISYNEQFF,TGCGCCAGCAGTATCTCCTACAATGAGCAGTTCTTC
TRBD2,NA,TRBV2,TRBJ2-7,CASSEFGLAGSQYF,TGTGCCAGCAGTGAATTTGGACTAGCGGGATCGCAGTACTTC
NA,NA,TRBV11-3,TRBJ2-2,CASSLDGGGELFF,TGTGCCAGCAGCTTAGACGGGGGCGGGGAGCTGTTTTTT
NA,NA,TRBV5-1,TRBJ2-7,CASSLVAESYEQYF,TGCGCCAGCAGCTTGGTTGCGGAGTCCTACGAGCAGTACTTC
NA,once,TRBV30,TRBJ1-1,CAWTLVAAGGRRAFF,TGTGCCTGGACCCTGGTGGCGGCTGGGGGCCGCCGAGCTTTCTTT
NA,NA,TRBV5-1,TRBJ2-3,CASSSTSTDTQYF,TGCGCCAGCAGCTCTACTAGCACAGATACGCAGTATTTT
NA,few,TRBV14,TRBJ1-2,CASSQDWSYGYTF,TGTGCCAGCAGCCAAGATTGGAGCTATGGCTACACCTTC
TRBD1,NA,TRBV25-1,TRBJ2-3,CASSLVGGYITDTQYF,TGTGCCAGCAGCCTTGTAGGGGGCTACATCACAGATACGCAGTATTTT
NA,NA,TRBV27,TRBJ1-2,CASSPQVQTGLGYTF,TGTGCCAGCAGTCCCCAGGTCCAGACAGGTCTGGGCTACACCTTC
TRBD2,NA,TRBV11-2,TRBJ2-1,CASSLSYGTSGRNNEQFF,TGTGCCAGCAGCTTATCTTACGGGACTAGCGGGAGGAACAATGAGCAGTTCTTC
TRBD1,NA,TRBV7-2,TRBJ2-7,CASTPSPGQGDHEQYF,TGTGCCAGCACCCCTTCTCCGGGACAGGGTGACCACGAGCAGTACTTC
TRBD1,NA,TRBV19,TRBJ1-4,CASSTRTGANEKLFF,TGTGCCAGTAGTACCAGGACAGGGGCTAATGAAAAACTGTTTTTT
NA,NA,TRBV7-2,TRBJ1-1,CASSPAGTQNTEAFF,TGTGCCAGCAGCCCCGCCGGGACACAGAACACTGAAGCTTTCTTT
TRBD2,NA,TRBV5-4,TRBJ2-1,CASTVRLAGGEQFF,TGTGCCAGCACCGTGAGACTAGCGGGAGGTGAGCAGTTCTTC
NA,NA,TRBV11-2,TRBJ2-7,CASSLTLRGQYF,TGTGCCAGCAGCCTAACCCTACGAGGGCAGTACTTC
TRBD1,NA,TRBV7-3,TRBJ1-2,CASSLTGSGGYTF,TGTGCCAGCAGCCTGACAGGGTCAGGCGGCTACACCTTC
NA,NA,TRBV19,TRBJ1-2,CASTSVSVGYTF,TGTGCCAGTACGTCGGTCTCGGTGGGCTACACCTTC